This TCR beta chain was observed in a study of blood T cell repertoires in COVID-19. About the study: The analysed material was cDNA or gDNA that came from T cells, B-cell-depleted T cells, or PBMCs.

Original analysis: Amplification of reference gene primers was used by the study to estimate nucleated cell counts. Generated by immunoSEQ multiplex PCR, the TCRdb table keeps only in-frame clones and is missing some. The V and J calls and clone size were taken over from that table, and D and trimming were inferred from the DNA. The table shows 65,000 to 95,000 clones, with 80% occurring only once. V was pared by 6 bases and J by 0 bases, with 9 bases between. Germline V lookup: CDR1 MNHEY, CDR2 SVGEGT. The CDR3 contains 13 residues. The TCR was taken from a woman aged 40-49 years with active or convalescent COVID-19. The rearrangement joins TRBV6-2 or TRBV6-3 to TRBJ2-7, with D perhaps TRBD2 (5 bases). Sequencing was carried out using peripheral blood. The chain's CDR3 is CASSLASSYEQYF. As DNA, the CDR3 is TGTGCCAGCAGCCTAGCCTCCTCCTACGAGCAGTACTTC.